The 27 T cell receptor beta chains below were found in one sample sequenced in a study of T cell responses to AZD1222 COVID-19 vaccine. The protocol was immunoSEQ multiplex PCR, while the TCRdb copy is restricted to in-frame clones and leaves out a portion. The sample contains 85,000 to 100,000 clones, 86% of which appear only once. Material: peripheral blood, obtained on day 0 of AZD1222 vaccination. These receptors were taken from an adult in good health.

The count of this clone is one. This sequence joins TRBV7-6 and TRBJ1-4, with TRBD1 identical over 9 bases. V shed 4 bases and J 8 bases; nucleotides not matched to a gene: 8. The CDR3 consists of 15 residues. Germline CDR1 SGHVS, CDR2 FNYEAQ. CDR3 in DNA: TGTGCCAGCAGCTATGACAGGGGGGCGGTAGAAAAACTGTTTTTT. This codes for CASSYDRGAVEKLFF.

The CDR3 bases are TGTGCCAGCAGTTCCGACAGGGGGCGGGGAAACACCATATATTTT. Translating it yields CASSSDRGRGNTIYF. The chain joins TRBV6-5 to TRBJ1-3; 10 bases fit TRBD1. With V trimmed by 4 bases and J by 4 bases, 4 bases remained unmatched. Germline values: CDR1 MNHEY, CDR2 SVGAGI. The CDR3 contains 15 residues.

The V call is TRBV5-1, the J call TRBJ2-3; TRBD1 matches at 9 bases. This CDR3 has 14 residues. Germline V gene sequence: CDR1 SGHRS, CDR2 YFSETQ. Trimming at V came to 3 bases and at J to 1 base, leaving 0 bases not matched to a gene. The CDR3 DNA reads as TGCGCCAGCAGCTGGGACAGGGGCACAGATACGCAGTATTTT. Its translation: CASSWDRGTDTQYF.

The chain links TRBV30 to TRBJ1-4; D may be TRBD1 (6 bases). CDR3 size: 14 residues. Germline CDR1 and CDR2: GTSNPN and SVGIG (reference sequence). V gave up 0 bases and J gave up 5 bases, with 10 bases separating them. CDR3 sequence: CAWSVKGTNEKLFF. Written as DNA, the CDR3 is TGTGCCTGGAGTGTAAAAGGGACAAATGAAAAACTGTTTTTT.

The CDR3 region has the DNA TGCAGCGTTGAAGGAGGAGAGGGCAAGTTCACTGAAGCTTTCTTT. Protein: CSVEGGEGKFTEAFF. The V and J genes are TRBV29-1 and TRBJ1-1; D is undetermined. Germline loops: CDR1 SQVTM, CDR2 ANQGSEA. CDR3 length equals 15 residues. Trimming cost V 1 base and J 4 bases, with 16 bases left between them.

This clone was detected only a few times. The chain employs TRBV3-1 (or the pseudogene TRBV3-2) and TRBJ2-2; 13 bases fit TRBD2. CDR3 length: 16 amino acids. Germline-derived CDR1 and CDR2 are LGHDT and YNNKEL (reference sequence). V was clipped by 7 bases and J by 4 bases; unmatched bases: 6. The CDR3 DNA reads as TGTGCCAGCAAACTAGCGGGGGGGCCGTTCACCGGGGAGCTGTTTTTT. It is translated as CASKLAGGPFTGELFF.

V and J are TRBV5-1 and TRBJ2-1, with 8 bases fitting TRBD1. The CDR3 sequence is 16 residues long. Trimming at V came to 3 bases and at J to 1 base, leaving 6 bases not matched to a gene. Germline CDR1 is SGHRS and CDR2 is YFSETQ. The CDR3 protein is CASSSGQGQSYNEQFF. The CDR3 DNA follows: TGCGCCAGCAGCTCCGGACAGGGCCAATCCTACAATGAGCAGTTCTTC.

The genes are TRBV7-3 and TRBJ2-3; possibly TRBD1 for D (5 bases). Trimming took 5 bases from V and 1 from J, leaving 16 bases between them. The CDR3 is 16 amino acids. The germline V gene has CDR1 SGHTA and CDR2 FQGTGA. The CDR3 spells CASSPQGLRGTDTQYF. The CDR3 bases are TGTGCCAGCAGCCCCCAGGGTTTAAGGGGCACAGATACGCAGTATTTT.

This chain links TRBV6-5 with TRBJ2-5; D gene uncertain. Germline CDR1 is MNHEY and CDR2 is SVGAGI. V lost 5 bases, J lost 5 bases, and 9 bases lay in between. CDR3 length equals 12 residues. For the CDR3, the DNA is TGTGCCAGCAGTCGGATCGGGGAGACCCAGTACTTC. This translates into CASSRIGETQYF.

The CDR3 is CASSRPGQGGSPLHF. The CDR3 coding sequence is TGTGCCAGTAGCAGACCGGGACAGGGTGGTTCACCCCTCCACTTT. This rearrangement joins TRBV19 to TRBJ1-6; 9 positions agree with TRBD1. The CDR3 runs 15 residues. After removal of 6 bases from V and 9 bases from J, the junction contained 9 bases not matched to a gene. Germline loops: CDR1 LNHDA, CDR2 SQIVND (reference sequence). The full variable domain, in which reference TRBV19 and TRBJ1-6 provide the parts outside the CDR3, is DGGITQSPKYLFRKEGQNVTLSCEQNLNHDAMYWYRQDPGQGLRLIYYSQIVNDFQKGDIAEGYSVSREKKESFPLTVTSAQKNPTAFYLCASSRPGQGGSPLHFGNGTRLTVT.

The gene calls are TRBV6-6 and TRBJ2-7; D gene uncertain. From germline, CDR1 is MNHNY and CDR2 SVGAGI (reference sequence). Trimming took 2 bases from V and 0 from J, leaving 5 bases between them. This CDR3 is 13 amino acids long. CDR3 amino acids: CASSYDSSYEQYF. CDR3 bases: TGTGCCAGCAGTTACGATTCCTCCTACGAGCAGTACTTC.

This clone has a handful of counts. This sequence joins TRBV3-1 (or the pseudogene TRBV3-2) and TRBJ2-7, with D perhaps matching TRBD2 (5 bases). This CDR3 has 15 amino acids. CDR1 is LGHDT, CDR2 YNNKEL, per germline (reference sequence). Trimming left V 4 bases short and J 7 bases short, with 20 bases between. The CDR3 sequence: CASSRSVGSGGEQYF. CDR3 in DNA: TGTGCCAGCAGCCGAAGTGTTGGCAGCGGCGGGGAGCAGTACTTC.

This sequence joins TRBV6-6 and TRBJ1-1; 9 bases line up with TRBD1. The CDR3 is 15 amino acids. Germline CDR1 MNHNY, CDR2 SVGAGI (reference sequence). The ends lost 5 bases at V and 6 bases at J; junction bases unmatched: 10. This chain's CDR3 is CASSTGGTGLPEAFF. DNA for the CDR3: TGTGCCAGCAGTACCGGCGGGACAGGGCTCCCTGAAGCTTTCTTT.

The V gene is TRBV5-1, the J gene TRBJ2-5; tentatively, D is TRBD1 (6 bases). Germline CDR1 and CDR2: SGHRS and YFSETQ. The V end lost 0 bases, the J end lost 4 bases, and 10 bases lay between the germline ends. The CDR3 extends over 14 amino acids. The CDR3 DNA reads as TGCGCCAGCAGCTTGGCCCCAGGGGCAGAGACCCAGTACTTC. Protein product: CASSLAPGAETQYF.

The J gene is TRBJ2-2, the V gene TRBV4-2, with TRBD2 matching over 8 bases. CDR1 is LGHNA, CDR2 YNFKEQ, per germline. V shed 6 bases and J 2 bases; nucleotides not matched to a gene: 5. The CDR3 runs 15 residues. The CDR3 sequence: CASRTGTRNTGELFF. The CDR3 region has the DNA TGTGCCAGCAGGACCGGGACTAGAAACACCGGGGAGCTGTTTTTT.

V and J are TRBV19 and TRBJ1-5, with unresolved D. This CDR3 is built from 15 residues. Trimming shortened V by 1 base and J by 5 bases, and 12 bases separated the two germline ends. Looked up from germline, CDR1 is LNHDA and CDR2 is SQIVND (reference sequence). The CDR3 region has the DNA TGTGCCAGTAGTATAGGAGACAACGGGGATCAGCCCCAGCATTTT. Its translation is CASSIGDNGDQPQHF. The whole variable domain, filled in from reference TRBV19 and TRBJ1-5, reads DGGITQSPKYLFRKEGQNVTLSCEQNLNHDAMYWYRQDPGQGLRLIYYSQIVNDFQKGDIAEGYSVSREKKESFPLTVTSAQKNPTAFYLCASSIGDNGDQPQHFGDGTRLSIL.

The rearrangement uses TRBV5-5 and TRBJ2-5; 7 nucleotides align to TRBD1. The CDR3 covers 13 residues. Germline values: CDR1 SGHKS, CDR2 YYEKEE (reference sequence). V shed 5 bases and J 5 bases; nucleotides not matched to a gene: 6. CDR3 coding DNA: TGTGCCAGCAGTTCGACAGGGTGGGAGACCCAGTACTTC. Translating it yields CASSSTGWETQYF.

This chain joins TRBV7-9 and TRBJ1-2; 11 bases fit TRBD1. The germline gives CDR1 SEHNR, CDR2 FQNEAQ (reference sequence). Trimming cost V 5 bases and J 5 bases; bases outside gene matches: 10. The CDR3 covers 16 residues. CDR3 region: CASSPPGQGGGYGYTF. As DNA, the CDR3 is TGTGCCAGCAGCCCACCGGGACAGGGGGGAGGATATGGCTACACCTTC.

The chain recombines TRBV10-1 with TRBJ2-3; no reliable D call. The length of the CDR3 is 14 residues. The V gene's germline CDR1 is WNHNN and CDR2 SYGVQD (reference sequence). The V and J ends lost 3 bases and 4 bases respectively, with 11 bases between them. The CDR3 reads CASSDPRLPDTQYF. In DNA form, the CDR3 reads TGCGCCAGCAGTGACCCAAGGCTTCCAGATACGCAGTATTTT.

This sequence joins TRBV5-1 and TRBJ2-3, with 8 bases matching TRBD2. The CDR3 is 16 residues long. Per the germline V gene, CDR1 is SGHRS and CDR2 is YFSETQ. Losses at the gene ends were 4 bases for V and 1 base for J; bases not matched to a gene: 8. CDR3 nucleotide sequence: TGCGCCAGCAGCGTAACTAGCGGTCCTGGCACAGATACGCAGTATTTT. It codes for CASSVTSGPGTDTQYF.

The gene calls are TRBV30 and TRBJ1-3; D possibly corresponds to TRBD1 (6 bases). This CDR3 spans 14 amino acids. The germline V gene has CDR1 GTSNPN and CDR2 SVGIG (reference sequence). Trimming left V 5 bases short and J 0 bases short, with 11 bases between. CDR3 nucleotides: TGTGCCTGGGACCCGGGGGCCTCTGGAAACACCATATATTTT. It encodes CAWDPGASGNTIYF.

V and J are TRBV7-9 and TRBJ1-1; D is unclear. The germline gives CDR1 SEHNR, CDR2 FQNEAQ (reference sequence). The CDR3 is 15 amino acids. Trimming left V 4 bases short and J 5 bases short, with 17 bases between. The CDR3 coding sequence is TGTGCCAGCAGCTCGACTGCGGCGACGGGGACTGAAGCTTTCTTT. Its protein is CASSSTAATGTEAFF.

This chain connects TRBV9 to TRBJ2-3; maybe TRBD2 (6 bases). With 1 base removed from V and 0 bases from J, the gap between germline ends came to 12 bases. The CDR3 loop spans 16 amino acids. Germline V gives CDR1 SGDLS, CDR2 YYNGEE. DNA for the CDR3: TGTGCCAGCAGCGTATCTAGCGTATCTAGCACAGATACGCAGTATTTT. Amino acid sequence: CASSVSSVSSTDTQYF.

CDR3 amino acids: CASSYTSGGAYNEQFF. The CDR3 nucleotides are TGCGCCAGCAGCTACACTAGCGGGGGGGCTTACAATGAGCAGTTCTTC. The V and J genes are TRBV5-1 and TRBJ2-1; 13 nucleotides agree with TRBD2. The CDR3 consists of 16 residues. V shed 3 bases and J 4 bases; nucleotides not matched to a gene: 4. CDR1 SGHRS and CDR2 YFSETQ come from the germline V gene.

The chain recombines TRBV19 with TRBJ1-5; tentative D call: TRBD1 (5 bases). CDR1 is LNHDA, CDR2 SQIVND, per germline (reference sequence). Between the trimmed V and J ends, which lost 1 base and 6 bases, there was a span of 7 bases. There are 13 residues in the CDR3. CDR3 sequence: CASSIGGPQPQHF. In DNA, the CDR3 is TGTGCCAGTAGTATAGGGGGACCTCAGCCCCAGCATTTT.

The V gene is TRBV5-4, the J gene TRBJ2-1, with TRBD2 matching over 8 bases. Germline loops: CDR1 SGHNT, CDR2 YYREEE (reference sequence). The CDR3 runs to 16 residues. The trim removed 3 bases at V and 0 bases at J, leaving 5 bases unmatched. CDR3 bases: TGTGCCAGCAGCTGGACCAGCGGGGGCTCCTACAATGAGCAGTTCTTC. This encodes CASSWTSGGSYNEQFF. The full variable domain, its missing parts supplied by reference TRBV5-4 and TRBJ2-1, is ETGVTQSPTHLIKTRGQQVTLRCSSQSGHNTVSWYQQALGQGPQFIFQYYREEENGRGNFPPRFSGLQFPNYSSELNVNALELDDSALYLCASSWTSGGSYNEQFFGPGTRLTVL.

The V gene is TRBV15, the J gene TRBJ1-1; 7 bases map to TRBD1. The CDR3 contains 15 residues. Germline V gene sequence: CDR1 LNHNV, CDR2 YYDKDF (reference sequence). With V trimmed by 3 bases and J by 2 bases, 6 bases remained unmatched. CDR3 amino acids: CATSRGTGENTEAFF. The CDR3, as DNA: TGTGCCACCAGCAGGGGAACAGGGGAAAACACTGAAGCTTTCTTT. The variable domain in full, with the rest retrieved from reference TRBV15 and TRBJ1-1, is DAMVIQNPRYQVTQFGKPVTLSCSQTLNHNVMYWYQQKSSQAPKLLFHYYDKDFNNEADTPDNFQSRRPNTSFCFLDIRSPGLGDTAMYLCATSRGTGENTEAFFGQGTRLTVV.